This TCR beta chain was recovered during a study of CD8 T cells in Susac syndrome. About the study: The sequenced Susac syndrome patients comprised five or six with active disease and roughly eight in remission.

Reverse transcription of roughly 0.45 to 1 ug RNA was carried out with random hexamers. The amplification used immunoSEQ multiplex PCR on TCR beta CDR3; it spanned 54 Vbeta and 13 Jbeta. TCRdb reprocessed the immunoSEQ multiplex PCR reads with MiXCR, giving one entry per CDR3 protein. The data show under 200,000 distinct CDR3 sequences, 90% to 95% seen once. It was negative isolation that provided the CD8+ and CD4+ T cells, whereas TEMRA cells were enriched by FACS. A note on this clonotype: Antigen unknown.

Broader study findings: Clonal expansion was missing from Susac syndrome CD4+ T cell repertoires.

This CDR3 is 16 amino acids long. Trimming shortened V by 0 bases and J by 0 bases, and 6 bases separated the two germline ends. CDR1 is SGHAT and CDR2 is FQNNGV in the germline V gene. This chain links TRBV11-2 with TRBJ2-6; D is ambiguous. The sample consisted of CD4+ T cells from PBMCs. This TCR came from a human donor with Susac syndrome. The CDR3 spells CASSLDSFSGANVLTF. DNA for the CDR3: TGTGCCAGCAGCTTAGACAGTTTCTCTGGGGCCAACGTCCTGACTTTC.